What follows are 7 T cell receptor beta chains derived from one specimen sequenced in a study of T cell responses to AZD1222 COVID-19 vaccine. Libraries were prepared by immunoSEQ multiplex PCR; TCRdb keeps only in-frame clonotypes and omits some of them. Here the sample spans 100,000 to 140,000 clones, about nine tenths being singletons. The material sequenced was peripheral blood, taken on day 0 of AZD1222 vaccination. The receptors were sampled from an adult in good health.

The chain carries TRBV28 and TRBJ1-6, with D hard to call. Germline-derived CDR1 and CDR2 are MDHEN and SYDVKM. CDR3 length equals 14 residues. The V gene lost 5 bases and the J gene lost 8 bases, with 13 bases spanning the gap. The CDR3 spells CASSPRRMDSPLHF. CDR3 coding DNA: TGTGCCAGCAGTCCCCGGCGGATGGATTCACCCCTCCACTTT.

The chain joins TRBV11-2 to TRBJ1-3; 7 bases agree with TRBD1. The junction had 11 bases not matched to a gene; V was cut back by 5 bases and J by 10 bases. The CDR3 runs to 14 residues. Germline CDR1 and CDR2: SGHAT and FQNNGV. The CDR3 DNA reads as TGTGCCAGCAGCCCTCGCACAGGGGCGGGAACCATATATTTT. As protein: CASSPRTGAGTIYF.

This clone turned up a few times. V is TRBV19 and J is TRBJ2-1; the D is unclear. Germline V gene sequence: CDR1 LNHDA, CDR2 SQIVND (reference sequence). The CDR3 length is 16 residues. The V gene lost 3 bases and the J gene lost 0 bases, with 12 bases spanning the gap. CDR3 in DNA: TGTGCCAGTAGTATTTCGGAACCTAGCTCCTACAATGAGCAGTTCTTC. Amino acid sequence: CASSISEPSSYNEQFF.

The chain carries TRBV6-5 and TRBJ1-1; 9 nucleotides line up with TRBD1. CDR1 MNHEY and CDR2 SVGAGI come from the germline V gene. The CDR3 has 15 amino acids. J lost 4 bases, V lost 7 bases, and 10 bases had no gene match. CDR3 DNA: TGTGCCAGCACCCTACAGGGGGCGATTGGCACTGAAGCTTTCTTT. Encoded protein: CASTLQGAIGTEAFF.

The chain employs TRBV9 and TRBJ2-7; weak D call: TRBD2 (6 bases). The CDR3 covers 14 residues. Trimming took off 0 bases at V and 3 bases at J, with 10 bases between the two ends. Germline CDR1 and CDR2: SGDLS and YYNGEE. CDR3 nucleotides: TGTGCCAGCAGCGTAGGACCCGGGGGCTACGAGCAGTACTTC. Protein product: CASSVGPGGYEQYF.

The chain employs TRBV11-1 and TRBJ2-1; 12 nucleotides align to TRBD2. This CDR3 comprises 16 residues. Germline V gives CDR1 SGHAT, CDR2 FQDESV (reference sequence). V lost 5 bases to trimming and J lost 4 bases; unmatched junction nucleotides: 6. CDR3 coding DNA: TGTGCCAGCAGCCGGTGGACTAGCGGGGAGTACAATGAGCAGTTCTTC. Its translation is CASSRWTSGEYNEQFF.

The chain couples TRBV2 to TRBJ2-2, with 8 bases identical to TRBD1. The CDR3 extends over 14 amino acids. Trimming took 6 bases from V and 3 from J; bases not matched to a gene: 3. Germline CDR1 and CDR2: SNHLY and FYNNEI. In DNA form, the CDR3 reads TGTGCCAGCAGCGCGACAGGGGACACCGGGGAGCTGTTTTTT. Translation: CASSATGDTGELFF.